The clone carrying this T cell receptor (beta chain) was seen a single time. What it binds is unknown. The CDR3 is made up of 15 amino acids. Germline-derived CDR1 and CDR2 are SQVTM and ANQGSEA. This sample is drawn from a study of cytomegalovirus exposure and HLA in healthy donors. Study results and limitations: In a later analysis, a genetic analysis reported fewer productive-TCR N-insertions in an Asian-associated ancestry cluster than the cohort average. Relative to equally common others, HLA-associated TCR beta chains showed greater clonal expansion in a later analysis. In vitro confirmation showed a few CMV-associated chains to be CMV antigen specific.

Vbeta (60) and Jbeta (13) primers were used in the PCR. Here immunoSEQ multiplex PCR was the method, and the copy in TCRdb shows in-frame clones only, minus some. Here the sample spans around 230,000 clones, 82% being singletons. The sequenced material came from PBMCs. The TCR comes from a man between 35 and 55 years old in good health and CMV-seropositive. The J gene is TRBJ2-5, the V gene TRBV29-1; 12 nucleotides line up with TRBD2. The DNA end favors TRBJ2-7, so the J call may be wrong. CDR3 nucleotide sequence: TGCAGCGTTGAAGGGACTAGCGGGATGTCCTACGAGCAGTACTTC. Translating gives CSVEGTSGMSYEQYF.